These 20 T cell receptor beta chains came from one sample sequenced in a study of cytomegalovirus exposure and HLA in healthy donors. Some clones are missing from TCRdb's copy, which holds only in-frame ones; the method was immunoSEQ multiplex PCR. Altogether some 160,000 clones are present, approximately 90% being singletons, with the ten largest covering roughly 0.7%. Material: PBMCs. All receptors derive from a man between 18 and 29 years old in good health and CMV-seronegative.

The chain links TRBV6-5 to TRBJ2-5; weak D call: TRBD2 (7 bases). CDR1 and CDR2 (germline): MNHEY, SVGAGI. The CDR3 length is 14 residues. The V and J ends lost 8 bases and 4 bases respectively, with 17 bases between them. This CDR3 reads CASATGGPGETQYF. CDR3 nucleotide sequence: TGTGCCAGCGCCACGGGGGGCCCGGGAGAGACCCAGTACTTC.

The chain combines TRBV11-2 with TRBJ2-7, with 11 bases matching TRBD1. The CDR3 has 16 amino acids. V shed 5 bases and J 2 bases; nucleotides not matched to a gene: 8. Per the germline V gene, CDR1 is SGHAT and CDR2 is FQNNGV. The CDR3 DNA reads TGTGCCAGCAGCCTTGATGGGGACAGGGGGACCTACGAGCAGTACTTC. Protein: CASSLDGDRGTYEQYF.

The chain combines TRBV19 with TRBJ1-2; D is unclear. This CDR3 has 12 residues. Trimming shortened V by 7 bases and J by 2 bases, and 8 bases separated the two germline ends. Germline V gene sequence: CDR1 LNHDA, CDR2 SQIVND (reference sequence). The CDR3 loop is CASKKLNYGYTF. Written as DNA, the CDR3 is TGTGCCAGTAAAAAGCTAAACTATGGCTACACCTTC.

This clone occurred once. This chain joins TRBV4-3 and TRBJ2-3, with D uncertain. Deletions cut 0 bases from V and 8 bases from J, with 15 bases between. Germline V gene lookup returns CDR1 LGHNA and CDR2 YSLEER. There are 15 residues in the CDR3. CDR3 DNA: TGCGCCAGCAGCCAAGATCAGCCCGGGTTTGCTACGCAGTATTTT. It is translated as CASSQDQPGFATQYF.

The table lists this clone with a count of one. The chain recombines TRBV6-1 with TRBJ2-7, with a weak D call TRBD2 (5 bases). The CDR3 has 13 residues. Germline lookup yields CDR1 MNHNS and CDR2 SASEGT. The V and J ends lost 5 bases and 4 bases respectively, with 12 bases between them. DNA for the CDR3: TGTGCCAGCAGTCGAGGGTACCGATACGAGCAGTACGTC. Translating it yields CASSRGYRYEQYV.

The chain carries TRBV19 and TRBJ2-7, with D perhaps TRBD1 (7 bases). This CDR3 comprises 18 residues. The V end lost 0 bases, the J end lost 0 bases, and 18 bases lay between the germline ends. CDR1 and CDR2 from the germline V gene are LNHDA and SQIVND (reference sequence). The CDR3 nucleotides read TGTGCCAGTAGTATAGAGGAGGGGGCATTCTGGGTCTCCTACGAGCAGTACTTC. Translated: CASSIEEGAFWVSYEQYF.

The chain joins TRBV29-1 to TRBJ2-1; 7 bases fit TRBD2. The CDR3 contains 12 residues. The V gene's germline CDR1 is SQVTM and CDR2 ANQGSEA. V was clipped by 7 bases and J by 7 bases; unmatched bases: 7. The CDR3 reads CSDGLVLNEQFF. The CDR3 DNA sequence: TGCAGCGACGGACTAGTTTTGAATGAGCAGTTCTTC.

This clone was recorded a few times. The CDR3 does not close with the conserved phenylalanine or tryptophan, likely indicating a read error. No DNA is shown, since the ends of the CDR3 on it are uncertain; the CDR3 is the one TCRdb lists. V and J are TRBV21-1 and TRBJ2-7; the tabulated D call, TRBD1, remains unverified against the DNA. TRBV21-1 is a pseudogene locus. 9 amino acids form the CDR3, both terminal residues included. CDR3 loop: CASSKETGG.

This chain uses TRBV23-1 with TRBJ2-7; 9 bases are a match to TRBD1. TRBV23-1 is reported as an ORF; its role is uncertain. The CDR3 extends over 15 amino acids. Unmatched junction bases numbered 4, after V lost 2 bases and J lost 2 bases. The CDR3 DNA reads as TGCGCCAGCAGTCAAGGACAGGGGCACCCCTACGAGCAGTACGTC. Protein: CASSQGQGHPYEQYV.

For the CDR3, the DNA is TGTGCCAGCAGGACAGCTGGTGAAAAACTGTTTTTT. Translated: CASRTAGEKLFF. This chain uses TRBV28 with TRBJ1-4, with a tentative D call TRBD1 (5 bases). The V gene's germline CDR1 is MDHEN and CDR2 SYDVKM. The CDR3 is 12 residues long. V lost 6 bases and J lost 7, with 9 bases in between.

The chain recombines TRBV27 with TRBJ2-4, with no clear D. CDR3 size: 16 residues. Trimming pared 0 bases from V and 0 bases from J, leaving 9 bases between. Germline V lookup: CDR1 MNHEY, CDR2 SMNVEV (reference sequence). Written as DNA, the CDR3 is TGTGCCAGCAGTTTATCTGTGACATCAGCCAAAAACATTCAGTACTTC. This sequence encodes CASSLSVTSAKNIQYF.

The chain uses TRBV9 and TRBJ2-5; 13 bases fit TRBD2. Germline V gene lookup returns CDR1 SGDLS and CDR2 YYNGEE. J gave up 1 base and V 3 bases, and 3 bases lay outside the gene matches. This CDR3 has 16 residues. The CDR3 nucleotides are TGTGCCAGCAGCGAGGGACTAGCGGGGTTCCAAGAGACCCAGTACTTC. Residues: CASSEGLAGFQETQYF. Based on the CDR3 plus reference TRBV9 and TRBJ2-5, the full variable domain is DSGVTQTPKHLITATGQRVTLRCSPRSGDLSVYWYQQSLDQGLQFLIQYYNGEERAKGNILERFSAQQFPDLHSELNLSSLELGDSALYFCASSEGLAGFQETQYFGPGTRLLVL.

The chain joins TRBV5-1 to TRBJ2-1, with D possibly being TRBD1 (5 bases). Germline-derived CDR1 and CDR2 are SGHRS and YFSETQ. The CDR3 covers 15 residues. Trimming removed 1 base at V and 4 bases at J, with 12 bases between. This CDR3 reads CASSLSGKLYNEQFF. CDR3 nucleotide sequence: TGCGCCAGCAGCTTGTCAGGGAAGTTATACAATGAGCAGTTCTTC.

The V and J genes are TRBV27 and TRBJ1-2, with 8 nucleotides matching TRBD1. The CDR3 covers 14 residues. J was trimmed by 6 bases and V by 6 bases; bases with no gene match: 9. Germline V gene lookup returns CDR1 MNHEY and CDR2 SMNVEV (reference sequence). Written as DNA, the CDR3 is TGTGCCAGCAGACAGGGGGGGCAGGGTAATGGCTACACCTTC. The encoded protein is CASRQGGQGNGYTF.

This clone was observed a handful of times. The rearrangement uses TRBV18 and TRBJ1-3; D is unclear. CDR3 length: 14 residues. V was pared by 2 bases and J by 0 bases, with 5 bases between. Per germline, CDR1 KGHSH and CDR2 LQKENI. CDR3 DNA: TGTGCCAGCTCACCAGGGAGCTCTGGAAACACCATATATTTT. As protein: CASSPGSSGNTIYF.

The chain uses TRBV5-4 and TRBJ2-7; 13 bases match TRBD2. V was clipped by 4 bases and J by 2 bases; unmatched bases: 3. CDR3 length: 15 amino acids. Germline CDR1 and CDR2: SGHNT and YYREEE (reference sequence). The CDR3 loop reads CASSPGLAGAYEQYF. CDR3 in DNA: TGTGCCAGCAGCCCCGGACTAGCGGGGGCCTACGAGCAGTACTTC. The full variable domain, completed using reference TRBV5-4 and TRBJ2-7, is ETGVTQSPTHLIKTRGQQVTLRCSSQSGHNTVSWYQQALGQGPQFIFQYYREEENGRGNFPPRFSGLQFPNYSSELNVNALELDDSALYLCASSPGLAGAYEQYFGPGTRLTVT.

This chain's CDR3 is CASSQRRENSPLHF. DNA for the CDR3: TGTGCCAGCAGCCAAAGACGGGAAAATTCACCCCTCCACTTT. The chain has TRBV5-5 and TRBJ1-6; no clear D. V lost 4 bases, J lost 7 bases, and 12 bases lay in between. The CDR3 has 14 amino acids. From germline, CDR1 is SGHKS and CDR2 YYEKEE (reference sequence).

The chain employs TRBV5-1 and TRBJ2-2; 7 bases fit TRBD1. There are 15 residues in the CDR3. Per germline, CDR1 SGHRS and CDR2 YFSETQ. V gave up 6 bases and J gave up 0 bases; unmatched junction bases: 5. As DNA, the CDR3 is TGCGCCAGCACCCGGACAGGATCGAACACCGGGGAGCTGTTTTTT. Translating gives CASTRTGSNTGELFF.

The chain is built from TRBV30 and TRBJ2-1; 8 bases fit TRBD1. Trimming at V came to 2 bases and at J to 10 bases, leaving 13 bases not matched to a gene. Germline V gene sequence: CDR1 GTSNPN, CDR2 SVGIG (reference sequence). The CDR3 consists of 15 residues. DNA for the CDR3: TGTGCCTGGAGTCCGGGACAGGCACGGTTTGGCGAGCAGTTCTTC. This sequence encodes CAWSPGQARFGEQFF.

The chain is built from TRBV11-2 and TRBJ1-4, with D possibly TRBD1 on 5 matching bases. V lost 4 bases, J lost 5 bases, and 17 bases lay in between. CDR3 size: 16 residues. The germline V gene encodes CDR1 SGHAT and CDR2 FQNNGV. CDR3 nucleotide sequence: TGTGCCAGCAGCTCAAACCCAGGGTTAATAAATGAAAAACTGTTTTTT. It is translated as CASSSNPGLINEKLFF.